This TCR beta chain was recovered during a study of T cells in Graves' hyperthyroidism and ophthalmopathy. This clonotype was seen repeatedly, ten times or more. Its antigen is still unknown. From RNA transcripts, TCR beta CDR3 regions were amplified. RT-PCR in the first round (using the HTBI primer set) targeted the TCR CDR3. TCRdb called the multiplex PCR reads again in MiXCR, with one record for every CDR3 protein. The sample has roughly 750,000 distinct CDR3 sequences; about 16% are singletons. V was shortened by 5 bases and J by 3 bases, with 11 bases between the two germline ends. The CDR3 sequence is 14 residues long. In germline, CDR1 is KGHDR, CDR2 SFDVKD. With a duration under 2 months, the hyperthyroidism was newly diagnosed in patients aged 18 to 65. Uncontrolled infection, other autoimmune disease, pregnancy or lactation disqualified patients from enrolment. PBMCs were collected from a roughly 10 ml volume of fresh peripheral blood.

Study-wide results and caveats: Stable hyperthyroidism was told apart from ophthalmopathy by a model built on 13 V-J features.

The chain is built from TRBV24-1 and TRBJ2-3; D is tentatively TRBD1 or TRBD2 (5 bases each). Sample: blood. This sequence originates from a man between 18 and 35 years old with Graves' hyperthyroidism. The CDR3 region is CATSGPGSTDTQYF. The CDR3 region has the DNA TGTGCCACCAGTGGCCCAGGGAGTACAGATACGCAGTATTTT.